The 8 T cell receptor beta chains reported below all come from one sample, sequenced in a study of blood T cell repertoires in COVID-19. Sequencing used immunoSEQ multiplex PCR; TCRdb keeps in-frame clones, though not all of them. The data contain 250,000 or so clones, about 90% of them singletons. The sequencing input was peripheral blood. These receptors all stem from a woman aged 55-69 years with COVID-19, enrolled during active disease.

V and J are TRBV6-1 and TRBJ2-4, with a tentative D call TRBD1 (6 bases). The ends were cut back, 2 bases at V and 0 bases at J, with 11 bases in the middle. CDR3 length: 16 residues. Per germline, CDR1 MNHNS and CDR2 SASEGT. This CDR3 is CASSEPGHLAKNIQYF. CDR3 sequence (DNA): TGTGCCAGCAGTGAACCGGGACACCTAGCCAAAAACATTCAGTACTTC.

This clone has more than one count but fewer than ten. The V and J genes are TRBV7-8 and TRBJ2-5; D is perhaps TRBD1 (6 bases). The CDR3 is made up of 16 amino acids. Germline CDR1 reads SGHVS; CDR2 reads FQNEAQ. The V gene lost 6 bases and the J gene lost 5 bases, with 22 bases spanning the gap. In DNA, the CDR3 is TGTGCCAGCAGGTTGACCTGGGGCAAAAGGGGGGAGACCCAGTACTTC. Translation gives CASRLTWGKRGETQYF.

This chain joins TRBV7-2 and TRBJ1-1; D might be TRBD1 (6 bases). Trimming removed 6 bases at V and 3 bases at J, with 14 bases between. The CDR3 consists of 14 residues. Per germline, CDR1 SGHTA and CDR2 FQGNSA. The CDR3 loop is CASRPGGQDTEAFF. The CDR3 DNA is TGTGCCAGCAGGCCGGGGGGGCAGGACACTGAAGCTTTCTTT.

The V gene is TRBV3-1 (or the pseudogene TRBV3-2), the J gene TRBJ1-2; D gene ambiguous. The V end was cut by 6 bases, the J end by 1 base, with 12 bases between. The CDR3 loop spans 14 amino acids. Germline CDR1 and CDR2: LGHDT and YNNKEL (reference sequence). CDR3 DNA sequence: TGTGCCAGCAGTTCGGGGTTTCGTAACTATGGCTACACCTTC. It translates to CASSSGFRNYGYTF.

The rearrangement links TRBV18 to TRBJ1-1; tentatively, D is TRBD1 (5 bases). Trimming removed 4 bases from V and 1 base from J, with 13 bases in between. Looked up from germline, CDR1 is KGHSH and CDR2 is LQKENI. The CDR3 sequence is 15 residues long. The CDR3 DNA reads as TGTGCCAGCTCACGCCGAGTAGGGGAGAACACTGAAGCTTTCTTT. Translation gives CASSRRVGENTEAFF.

The genes are TRBV12-3 or TRBV12-4 and TRBJ1-4; D gene unclear. The CDR3 is made up of 11 amino acids. With 3 bases removed from V and 8 bases from J, the gap between germline ends came to 4 bases. The DNA for the CDR3 is TGTGCCAGCAGTTTGGGCGAAAAACTGTTTTTT. It yields the protein CASSLGEKLFF.

The chain has TRBV5-1 and TRBJ1-1; TRBD1 might be the D (5 bases). Germline V lookup: CDR1 SGHRS, CDR2 YFSETQ. V lost 0 bases and J lost 4, with 16 bases in between. The CDR3 consists of 16 residues. The CDR3 loop reads CASSLAGGSQGTEAFF. The DNA for the CDR3 is TGCGCCAGCAGCTTGGCCGGTGGGTCTCAGGGCACTGAAGCTTTCTTT.

This chain links TRBV5-8 with TRBJ1-5; D is undetermined. Germline V gives CDR1 SGHTS, CDR2 YDEGEE. The germline V and J ends were trimmed by 2 bases and 4 bases, with 13 bases remaining between them. The CDR3 has 15 amino acids. The CDR3 coding sequence is TGTGCCAGCAGCTTCCTAATTGGGCAAAATCAGCCCCAGCATTTT. As protein: CASSFLIGQNQPQHF.